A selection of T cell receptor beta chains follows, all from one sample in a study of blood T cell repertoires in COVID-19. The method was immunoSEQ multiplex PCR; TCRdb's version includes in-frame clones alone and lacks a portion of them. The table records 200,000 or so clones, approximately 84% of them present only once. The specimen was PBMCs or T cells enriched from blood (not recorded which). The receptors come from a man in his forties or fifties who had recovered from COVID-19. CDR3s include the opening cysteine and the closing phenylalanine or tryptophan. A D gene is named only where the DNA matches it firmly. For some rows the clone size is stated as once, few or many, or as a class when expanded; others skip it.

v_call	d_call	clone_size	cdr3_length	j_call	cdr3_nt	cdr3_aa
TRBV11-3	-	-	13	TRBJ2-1	TGTGCCAGCAGCCCTGCGGGGATAAATGAGCAGTTCTTC	CASSPAGINEQFF
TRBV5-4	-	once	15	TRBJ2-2	TGTGCCAGCAGCTTGTTACCCGGGTCCACCGGGGAGCTGTTTTTT	CASSLLPGSTGELFF
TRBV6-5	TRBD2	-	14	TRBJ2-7	TGTGCCAGCACACAACTAGCGGGGGGGTACGAGCAGTACTTC	CASTQLAGGYEQYF
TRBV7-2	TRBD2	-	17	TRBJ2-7	TGTGCCAGCAGCCCCCAACTAGCGGGGGGCCCCGAACACGAGCAGTACTTC	CASSPQLAGGPEHEQYF
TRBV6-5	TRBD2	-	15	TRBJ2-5	TGTGCCAGCCGGACTAGCGGGGTTTACCAAGAGACCCAGTACTTC	CASRTSGVYQETQYF
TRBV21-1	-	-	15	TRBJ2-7	TGTGCCAGCAGCATGGAGGGCAGGAGGTCCTACGAGCAGTACTTC	CASSMEGRRSYEQYF
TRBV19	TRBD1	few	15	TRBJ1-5	TGTGCCAGTAGATGGGGTGGGACAGAAAATCAGCCCCAGCATTTT	CASRWGGTENQPQHF
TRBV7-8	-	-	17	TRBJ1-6	TGTGCCAGCAGCTTAGTGGGAGCCAGCTCCTATAATTCACCCCTCCACTTT	CASSLVGASSYNSPLHF
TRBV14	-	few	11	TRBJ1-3	TGTGCCAGCAGATATGGAAACACCATATATTTT	CASRYGNTIYF
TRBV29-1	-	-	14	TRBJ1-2	TGCAGCGTTGAAGATAGTACAGGACAAGGGGGCTACACCTTC	CSVEDSTGQGGYTF
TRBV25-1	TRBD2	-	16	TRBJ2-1	TGTGCCAGCAGTATCCCCGGGGGGGTAGGTTTCAATGAGCAGTTCTTC	CASSIPGGVGFNEQFF
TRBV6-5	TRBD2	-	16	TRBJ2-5	TGTGCCAGCAGTTACTCGATCAGCGGGGGGGTAGAGACCCAGTACTTC	CASSYSISGGVETQYF